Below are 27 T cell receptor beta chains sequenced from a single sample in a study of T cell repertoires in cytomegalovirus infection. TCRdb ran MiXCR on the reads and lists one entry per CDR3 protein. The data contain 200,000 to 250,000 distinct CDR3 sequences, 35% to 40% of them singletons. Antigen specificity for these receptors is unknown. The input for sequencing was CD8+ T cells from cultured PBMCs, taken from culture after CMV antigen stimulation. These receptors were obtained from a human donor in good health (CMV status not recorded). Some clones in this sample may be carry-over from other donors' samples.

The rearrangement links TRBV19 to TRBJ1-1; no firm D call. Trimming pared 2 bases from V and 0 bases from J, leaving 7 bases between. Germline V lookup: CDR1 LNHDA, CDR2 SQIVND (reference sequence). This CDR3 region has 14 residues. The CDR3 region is CASSILGLNTEAFF. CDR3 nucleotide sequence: TGTGCCAGTAGTATACTGGGGTTGAACACTGAAGCTTTCTTT.

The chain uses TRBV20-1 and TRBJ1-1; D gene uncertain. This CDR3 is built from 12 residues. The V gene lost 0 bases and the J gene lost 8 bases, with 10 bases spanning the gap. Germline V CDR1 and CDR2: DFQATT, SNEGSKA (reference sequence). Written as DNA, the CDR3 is TGCAGTGCTAGAGAAGGAGAGACCGAAGCTTTCTTT. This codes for CSAREGETEAFF.

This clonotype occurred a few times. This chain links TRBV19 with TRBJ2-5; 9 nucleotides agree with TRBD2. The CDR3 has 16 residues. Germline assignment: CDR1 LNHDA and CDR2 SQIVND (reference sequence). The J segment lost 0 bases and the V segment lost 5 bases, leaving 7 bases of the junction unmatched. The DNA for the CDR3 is TGTGCCAGTAGTTCCCCCCTAGCGGGGTACCAAGAGACCCAGTACTTC. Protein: CASSSPLAGYQETQYF.

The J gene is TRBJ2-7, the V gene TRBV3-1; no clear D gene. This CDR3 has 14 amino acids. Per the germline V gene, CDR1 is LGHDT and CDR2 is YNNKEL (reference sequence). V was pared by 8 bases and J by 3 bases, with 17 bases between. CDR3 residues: CASGKPGLDYEQYF. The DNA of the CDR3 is TGTGCCAGCGGAAAGCCAGGTCTAGACTACGAGCAGTACTTC.

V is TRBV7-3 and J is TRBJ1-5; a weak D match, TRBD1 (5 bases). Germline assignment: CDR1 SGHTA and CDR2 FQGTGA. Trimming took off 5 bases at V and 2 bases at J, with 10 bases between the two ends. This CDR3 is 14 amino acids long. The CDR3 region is CASSPGPGNQPQHF. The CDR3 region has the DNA TGTGCCAGCAGCCCGGGGCCCGGCAATCAGCCCCAGCATTTT.

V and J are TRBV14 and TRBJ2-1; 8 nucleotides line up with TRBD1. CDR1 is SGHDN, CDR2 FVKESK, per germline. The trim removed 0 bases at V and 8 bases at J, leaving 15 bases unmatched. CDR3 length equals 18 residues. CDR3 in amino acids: CASSQDWTGPSLIDEQFF. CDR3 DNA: TGTGCCAGCAGCCAAGACTGGACAGGGCCCTCCCTTATCGATGAGCAGTTCTTC.

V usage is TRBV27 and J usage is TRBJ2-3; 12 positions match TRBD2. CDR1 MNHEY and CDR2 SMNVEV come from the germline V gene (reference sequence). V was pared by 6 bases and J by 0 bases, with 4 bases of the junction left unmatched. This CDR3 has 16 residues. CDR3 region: CASSLTSGGSTDTQYF. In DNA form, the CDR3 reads TGTGCCAGCAGCCTGACTAGCGGGGGAAGCACAGATACGCAGTATTTT.

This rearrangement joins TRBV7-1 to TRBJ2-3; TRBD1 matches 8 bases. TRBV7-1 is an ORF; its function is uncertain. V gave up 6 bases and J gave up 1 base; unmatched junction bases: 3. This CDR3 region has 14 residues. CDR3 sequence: CASRGQARTDTQYF. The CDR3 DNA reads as TGTGCCAGCAGGGGACAGGCGCGCACAGATACGCAGTATTTT.

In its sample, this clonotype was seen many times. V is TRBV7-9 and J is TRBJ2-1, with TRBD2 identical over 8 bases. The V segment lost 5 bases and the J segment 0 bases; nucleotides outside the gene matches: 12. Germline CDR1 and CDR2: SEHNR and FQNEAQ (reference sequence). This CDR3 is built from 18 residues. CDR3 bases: TGTGCCAGCAGCCAACTGACGTATAGCGGGGACTCCTACAATGAGCAGTTCTTC. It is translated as CASSQLTYSGDSYNEQFF.

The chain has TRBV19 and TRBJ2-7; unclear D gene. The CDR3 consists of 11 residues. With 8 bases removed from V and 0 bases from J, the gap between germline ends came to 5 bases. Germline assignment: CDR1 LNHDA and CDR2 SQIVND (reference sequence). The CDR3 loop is CASQDSYEQYF. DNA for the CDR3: TGTGCCAGTCAGGACTCCTACGAGCAGTACTTC.

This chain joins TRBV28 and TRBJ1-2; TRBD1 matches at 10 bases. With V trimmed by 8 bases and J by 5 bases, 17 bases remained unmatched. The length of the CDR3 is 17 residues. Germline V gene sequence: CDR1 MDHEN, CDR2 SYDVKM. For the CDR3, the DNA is TGTGCCAGCTCACCTTGGGGACAGGGGATTGTTGGATATGGCTACACCTTC. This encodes CASSPWGQGIVGYGYTF.

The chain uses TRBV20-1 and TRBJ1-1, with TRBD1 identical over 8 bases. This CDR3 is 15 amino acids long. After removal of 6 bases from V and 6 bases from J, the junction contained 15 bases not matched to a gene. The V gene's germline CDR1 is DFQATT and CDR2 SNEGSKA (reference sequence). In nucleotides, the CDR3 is TGCAGTGCCCAGACGACAGGGGTACTGTTGTCTGAAGCTTTCTTT. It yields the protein CSAQTTGVLLSEAFF.

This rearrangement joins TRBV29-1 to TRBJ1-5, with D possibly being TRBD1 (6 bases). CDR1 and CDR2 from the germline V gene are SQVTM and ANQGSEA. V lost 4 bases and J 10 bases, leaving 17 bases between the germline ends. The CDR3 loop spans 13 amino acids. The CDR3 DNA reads TGCAGCGTTGTCGGGGGTCAGGGGATTCCCCAGCATTTT. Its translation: CSVVGGQGIPQHF.

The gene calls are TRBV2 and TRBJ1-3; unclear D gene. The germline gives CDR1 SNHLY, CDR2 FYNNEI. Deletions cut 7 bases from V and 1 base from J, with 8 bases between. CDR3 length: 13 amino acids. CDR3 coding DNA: TGTGCCAGCAATAGCAGATCTGGAAACACCATATATTTT. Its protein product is CASNSRSGNTIYF.

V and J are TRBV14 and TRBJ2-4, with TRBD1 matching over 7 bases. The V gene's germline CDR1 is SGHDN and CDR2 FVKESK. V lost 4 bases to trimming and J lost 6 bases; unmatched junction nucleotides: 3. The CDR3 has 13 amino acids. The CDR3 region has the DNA TGTGCCAGCAGCCCCCGACAGGGAAACATTCAGTACTTC. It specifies CASSPRQGNIQYF.

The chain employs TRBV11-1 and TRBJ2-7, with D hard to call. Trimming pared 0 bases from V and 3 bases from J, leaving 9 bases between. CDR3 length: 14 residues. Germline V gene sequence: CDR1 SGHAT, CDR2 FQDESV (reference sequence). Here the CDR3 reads CASSLACLSYEQYF. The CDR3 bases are TGTGCCAGCAGCTTAGCGTGCTTGAGCTACGAGCAGTACTTC.

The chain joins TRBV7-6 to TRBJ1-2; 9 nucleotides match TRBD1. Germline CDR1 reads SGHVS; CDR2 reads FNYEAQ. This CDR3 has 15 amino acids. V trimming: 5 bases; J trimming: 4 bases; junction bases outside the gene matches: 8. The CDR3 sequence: CASSPDRGGRYGYTF. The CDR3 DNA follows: TGTGCCAGCAGCCCCGACAGGGGGGGTCGCTATGGCTACACCTTC.

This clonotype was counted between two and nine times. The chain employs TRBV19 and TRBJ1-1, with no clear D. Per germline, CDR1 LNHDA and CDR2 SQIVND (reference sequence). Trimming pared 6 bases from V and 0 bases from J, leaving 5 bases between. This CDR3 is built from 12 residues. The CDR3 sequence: CASRTMNTEAFF. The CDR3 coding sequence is TGTGCCAGTAGGACGATGAACACTGAAGCTTTCTTT. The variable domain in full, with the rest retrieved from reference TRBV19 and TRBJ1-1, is DGGITQSPKYLFRKEGQNVTLSCEQNLNHDAMYWYRQDPGQGLRLIYYSQIVNDFQKGDIAEGYSVSREKKESFPLTVTSAQKNPTAFYLCASRTMNTEAFFGQGTRLTVV.

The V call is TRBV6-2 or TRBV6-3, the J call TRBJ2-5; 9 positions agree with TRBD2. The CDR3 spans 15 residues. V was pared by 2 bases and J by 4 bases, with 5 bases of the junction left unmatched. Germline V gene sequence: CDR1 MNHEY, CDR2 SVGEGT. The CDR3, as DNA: TGTGCCAGCAGTTACGGCGGGGGGGCCAGAGAGACCCAGTACTTC. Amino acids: CASSYGGGARETQYF.

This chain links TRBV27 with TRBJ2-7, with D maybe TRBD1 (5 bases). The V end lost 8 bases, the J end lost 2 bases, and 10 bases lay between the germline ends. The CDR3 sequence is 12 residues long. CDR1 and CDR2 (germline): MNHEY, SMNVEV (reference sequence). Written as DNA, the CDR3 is TGTGCCAGCTGGGGCGGACCCTACGAGCAGTACTTC. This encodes CASWGGPYEQYF.

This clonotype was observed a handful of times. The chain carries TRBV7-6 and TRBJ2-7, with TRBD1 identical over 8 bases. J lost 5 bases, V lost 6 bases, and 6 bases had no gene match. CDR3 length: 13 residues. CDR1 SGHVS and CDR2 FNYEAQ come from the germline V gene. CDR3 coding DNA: TGTGCCAGCAGTTACAGGGGGAAGGACGAGCAGTACTTC. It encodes CASSYRGKDEQYF.

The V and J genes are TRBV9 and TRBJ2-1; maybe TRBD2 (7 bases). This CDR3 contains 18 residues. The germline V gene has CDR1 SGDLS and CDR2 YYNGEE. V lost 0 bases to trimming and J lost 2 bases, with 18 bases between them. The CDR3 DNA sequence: TGTGCCAGCAGCGTAGGGGGGGGCGGGAGTTCCCCCTACAATGAGCAGTTCTTC. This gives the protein CASSVGGGGSSPYNEQFF. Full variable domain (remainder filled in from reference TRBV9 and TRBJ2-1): DSGVTQTPKHLITATGQRVTLRCSPRSGDLSVYWYQQSLDQGLQFLIQYYNGEERAKGNILERFSAQQFPDLHSELNLSSLELGDSALYFCASSVGGGGSSPYNEQFFGPGTRLTVL.

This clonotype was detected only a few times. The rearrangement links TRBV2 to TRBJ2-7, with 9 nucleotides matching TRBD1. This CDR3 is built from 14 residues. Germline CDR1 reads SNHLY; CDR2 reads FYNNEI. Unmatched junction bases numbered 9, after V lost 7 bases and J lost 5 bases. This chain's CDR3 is CASNTGTGIHEQYF. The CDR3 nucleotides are TGTGCCAGCAATACCGGGACAGGGATCCACGAGCAGTACTTC.

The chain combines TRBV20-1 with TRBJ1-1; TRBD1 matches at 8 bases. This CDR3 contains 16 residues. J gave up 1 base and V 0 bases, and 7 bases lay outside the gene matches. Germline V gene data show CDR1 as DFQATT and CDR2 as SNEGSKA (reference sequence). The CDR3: CSARERGTGGNTEAFF. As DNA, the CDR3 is TGCAGTGCTAGAGAGAGAGGGACAGGAGGGAACACTGAAGCTTTCTTT.

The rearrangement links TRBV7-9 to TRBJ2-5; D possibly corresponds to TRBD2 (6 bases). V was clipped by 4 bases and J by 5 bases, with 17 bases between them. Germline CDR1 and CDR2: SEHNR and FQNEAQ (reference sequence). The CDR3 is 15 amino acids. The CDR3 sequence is CASSSAGSGRETQYF. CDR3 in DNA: TGTGCCAGCAGCTCCGCCGGGTCGGGGAGGGAGACCCAGTACTTC. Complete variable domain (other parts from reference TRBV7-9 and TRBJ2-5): DTGVSQNPRHKITKRGQNVTFRCDPISEHNRLYWYRQTLGQGPEFLTYFQNEAQLEKSRLLSDRFSAERPKGSFSTLEIQRTEQGDSAMYLCASSSAGSGRETQYFGPGTRLLVL.

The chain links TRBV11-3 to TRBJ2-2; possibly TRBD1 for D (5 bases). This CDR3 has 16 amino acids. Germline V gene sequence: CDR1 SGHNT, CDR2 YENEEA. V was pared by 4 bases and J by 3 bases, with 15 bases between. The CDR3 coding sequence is TGTGCCAGCAGCTGGGGCAGGGTAAAGGACACCGGGGAGCTGTTTTTT. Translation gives CASSWGRVKDTGELFF.

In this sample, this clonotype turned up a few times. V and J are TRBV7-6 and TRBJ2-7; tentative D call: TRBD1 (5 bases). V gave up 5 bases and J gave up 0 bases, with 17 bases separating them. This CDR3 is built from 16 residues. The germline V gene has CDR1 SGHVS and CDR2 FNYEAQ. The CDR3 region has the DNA TGTGCCAGCAGCCTTCTGGACAAGACGAGCTCCTACGAGCAGTACTTC. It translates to CASSLLDKTSSYEQYF. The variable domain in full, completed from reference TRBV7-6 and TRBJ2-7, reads GAGVSQSPRYKVTKRGQDVALRCDPISGHVSLYWYRQALGQGPEFLTYFNYEAQQDKSGLPNDRFSAERPEGSISTLTIQRTEQRDSAMYRCASSLLDKTSSYEQYFGPGTRLTVT.